These 3 T cell receptor beta chains were sequenced from one sample in a study of T cell changes during pregnancy in multiple sclerosis. Method: immunoSEQ multiplex PCR; TCRdb's copy keeps in-frame clones and lacks some. This table has 40,000 to 50,000 clones, about 94% appearing once. The material sequenced was CD8+ T cells from peripheral blood mononuclear cells, taken in the third trimester of pregnancy. These receptors were taken from a female donor with multiple sclerosis, enrolled in a pregnancy study.

This rearrangement joins TRBV28 to TRBJ2-7; D is possibly TRBD2 (5 bases). This CDR3 region has 12 residues. Trimming left V 5 bases short and J 5 bases short, with 10 bases between. CDR1 is MDHEN, CDR2 SYDVKM, per germline. The DNA of the CDR3 is TGTGCCAGCAGTGAGGGTCCCAACGAGCAGTACTTC. Residues: CASSEGPNEQYF.

The rearrangement joins TRBV28 to TRBJ2-7; maybe TRBD1 (6 bases). Trimming removed 8 bases from V and 0 bases from J, with 11 bases in between. Germline V CDR1 and CDR2: MDHEN, SYDVKM. The CDR3 contains 13 residues. The CDR3 loop is CASLGTISYEQYF. The CDR3 DNA reads as TGTGCCAGCCTCGGGACAATCTCCTACGAGCAGTACTTC.

The chain links TRBV11-3 to TRBJ1-5; D uncertain. The CDR3 extends over 16 amino acids. Trimming stripped 1 base from V and 0 bases from J, with 10 bases between. The germline gives CDR1 SGHNT, CDR2 YENEEA. The CDR3 DNA reads TGTGCCAGCAGCTTAGGAGCATTGTATAGCAATCAGCCCCAGCATTTT. Translation: CASSLGALYSNQPQHF. The full variable domain, rest sourced from reference TRBV11-3 and TRBJ1-5, is EAGVVQSPRYKIIEKKQPVAFWCNPISGHNTLYWYLQNLGQGPELLIRYENEEAVDDSQLPKDRFSAERLKGVDSTLKIQPAELGDSAVYLCASSLGALYSNQPQHFGDGTRLSIL.